This T cell receptor (beta chain) was identified in a study of T cell repertoires in cytomegalovirus infection. As for this clonotype: Its antigen is not known.

TCRdb analysed the reads with MiXCR anew, one entry per CDR3 protein. Among roughly 860,000 distinct CDR3 sequences, around a third were seen once, and the ten largest hold 9.5% to 15%. The germline V gene encodes CDR1 SNHLY and CDR2 FYNNEI. Between the trimmed V and J ends, which lost 10 bases and 0 bases, there was a span of 19 bases. The length of the CDR3 is 17 residues. The chain recombines TRBV2 with TRBJ2-6; a possible D gene is TRBD1 (6 bases). Specimen: cultured CD8+ T cells from PBMCs, collected from culture after CMV antigen stimulation. This TCR derives from a human donor in good health (CMV status not recorded). Some clones in this sample may be carry-over from other donors' samples. The chain's CDR3 is CAITGTRRTSGANVLTF. In DNA form, the CDR3 reads TGTGCCATCACCGGGACACGGAGAACCTCTGGGGCCAACGTCCTGACTTTC.